Below, one T cell receptor (beta chain) is given with its context. Its antigen specificity is not known. No quality values exist for individual bases; no much larger clone is one base distant. This entry is derived from a study of OX40 agonist ivuxolimab in advanced cancers. Background for the entire study: Ivuxolimab, which targeted the costimulatory receptor OX40 (CD134), was an agonistic, fully human IgG2 monoclonal antibody. Intravenous ivuxolimab was administered to patients every 2 weeks at six dose levels: 0.01, 0.1, 0.3, 1.5, 3 and 10 mg/kg. Among the 52 dose-escalation patients, some 20 had hepatocellular carcinoma, 15 or so melanoma, 9 renal cell carcinoma and 9 head and neck cancer. In the dose-escalation cohort, 82.7% of patients were male, and the mean age was roughly 60 years, with a range of 23 to 79. Prior anti-PD-1, anti-PD-L1 or anti-CTLA-4 therapy was permitted, and checkpoint inhibitors had been received by 30% to 40% of dose-escalation patients. Three dose-escalation patients achieved partial responses, one with hepatocellular carcinoma and two with cutaneous melanoma. Peripheral TCRbeta sequencing was intended to test whether TCR sequence diversity was altered and clonal T-cell expansion was caused by ivuxolimab. The paper covers the monotherapy dose-escalation part of the phase I ivuxolimab trial, which included N ≈ 57 patients.

For sequencing of the TCRbeta CDR3 region, genomic DNA was extracted from the sorted cells. The immunoSEQ Assay was used for sequencing of TCRbeta CDR3 regions. The clones in this table, taken by TCRdb from immuneACCESS, are in-frame only. Not every clone is retained; where verified, under half of the shortfall comes from an unresolved V gene, and the cause of the rest is unknown. Within this sample are tens of thousands of clones, with around nine tenths of them counted one time only. About 25% of the sample lies in the top ten. The trial excluded patients who had a history of autoimmune disease or were on systemic immunosuppression. Peripheral blood for TCR sequencing was drawn from every dose cohort at baseline, at cycle 4 day 1 and at cycle 7 day 1. Samples were obtained from an open-label, multicenter, first-in-human phase I dose-escalation trial of ivuxolimab. Adults with locally advanced or metastatic melanoma, renal cell carcinoma, hepatocellular carcinoma or head and neck squamous cell carcinoma were enrolled in the trial. Before TCR sequencing, CD4+ and CD8+ T cells were separately sorted from peripheral blood.

Measured from the cysteine to the phenylalanine, the CDR3 is 13 residues long. The CDR3 DNA has 39 bases and is translated from base 1. CDR1 MNHEY and CDR2 SVGAGI are derived from the germline V gene. V is clipped by 2 bases and J by 7 bases, and the sequence between their germline boundaries is 12 bases long. General findings and caveats noted by the study authors: After ivuxolimab, more expanded clones were found on average in CD8+ T cells than in CD4+ T cells. Low levels of normalized T-cell clonal expansion were also seen in some patients who did not respond. In the 0.1-3.0 mg/kg groups, partial responders had among the lowest normalized peripheral clonal expansion, particularly in CD8+ T cells. Antigen specificity was not determined for the clonally expanded peripheral T cells. At doses of 0.1 to 3.0 mg/kg, clonal expansion of both CD4+ and CD8+ T cells in blood was seen between baseline and week 6.

This TCR came from an adult with an advanced solid tumor such as melanoma, head and neck, liver or kidney cancer. The chain employs TRBV6-5 and TRBJ2-7; no D segment can be confidently identified. The sequenced sample was CD4+ or CD8+ T cells sorted from blood, obtained in a trial of the OX40 agonist ivuxolimab. The DNA sequence is given as TGTGCCAGCAGTTACGGGCAGCGAAGGGAGCAGTACTTC. Its protein is CASSYGQRREQYF.